The rows below give T cell receptor beta chains drawn from one sample of a study of blood T cell repertoires in COVID-19. Profiled with immunoSEQ multiplex PCR; TCRdb holds only in-frame clones, not every one. The table records under 50,000 clones, roughly 86% of them present only once. The sample was peripheral blood. The source is a human donor in a cohort sampled during active COVID-19. Both conserved end residues are trimmed from each CDR3.

V gene,CDR3 protein
TRBV5-1,ASSLGAGTNEKLF
TRBV7-9,ASSRSGWTGTDTQY
TRBV18,ASSPFGQGTYVLT
TRBV28,ASQAGSRREQF
TRBV7-9,ASSPLLTGSNSPLH
TRBV3-1/TRBV3-2,ASKPRQGWNTEAF
TRBV7-9,ASSHRDRTVYGYT
TRBV20-1,SASGRGNHEQY
TRBV21-1,ASSNRELETQY
TRBV5-8,ASSLGDRVPDTQY
TRBV5-1,ASSYTTASNEKLF
TRBV7-2,ASSYGPLNTGELF
TRBV5-5,ASSLGAGRGWEQY
TRBV30,AWTGVYGYT
TRBV27,ASSPDRGGEQY
TRBV30,AWMNKAGGNTIY
TRBV3-1/TRBV3-2,ASSPQDRKGQLGANVLT
TRBV28,ASNGVNEKLF
TRBV7-9,ASSLGAGANEKLF
TRBV7-2,ASRYTGADTQY
TRBV7-6,ASSAGRGQNNEQF
TRBV27,ASSLGPGLAGEQF
TRBV3-1/TRBV3-2,ASSQVRNEQF
TRBV5-4,ASSGGQVNTEAF
TRBV3-1/TRBV3-2,ASSQDFGTGSPGELF
TRBV7-9,ASSRSLGQSDTEAF
TRBV11-2,ASSLRRGAEQY